The 26 T cell receptor beta chains reported below all come from one sample, sequenced in a study of regulatory T cells in long-lasting Graves disease. As to time point: newly diagnosed GD, antithyroid drugs for less than 3 months. Scientists built the TCR library using RNA that was extracted from PBMCs. The TCR beta library used iRepertoire HTBI primers with Arm-PCR amplification of CDR3. A single record per CDR3 protein comes from TCRdb applying MiXCR to the multiplex PCR reads. This repertoire shows about 330,000 distinct CDR3 sequences, 15% to 20% found once; its top ten account for just over 20%. The same sample was also studied in work on T cells in Graves' hyperthyroidism and ophthalmopathy.

The sample consisted of peripheral blood mononuclear cells (PBMCs), taken at new diagnosis, from a patient treated with antithyroid drugs. The receptors originated from a woman aged 18-35 years with Graves disease.

This clonotype has only a few counts. The chain employs TRBV10-1 and TRBJ2-5; 7 bases agree with TRBD2. This CDR3 contains 14 residues. Trimming took 10 bases from V and 2 from J; bases not matched to a gene: 10. The germline gives CDR1 WNHNN, CDR2 SYGVQD (reference sequence). This chain's CDR3 is CATQTGLYQETQYF. CDR3 bases: TGCGCCACCCAGACGGGACTATATCAAGAGACCCAGTACTTC.

The J gene is TRBJ1-5, the V gene TRBV27, with D possibly TRBD1 on 6 matching bases. With 4 bases removed from V and 6 bases from J, the gap between germline ends came to 10 bases. The CDR3 covers 13 residues. CDR1 MNHEY and CDR2 SMNVEV come from the germline V gene (reference sequence). The CDR3 here is CASSYSQGQPQHF. The DNA for the CDR3 is TGTGCCAGCAGTTATTCACAGGGTCAGCCCCAGCATTTT.

In its sample, this clonotype was seen many times. The rearrangement links TRBV20-1 to TRBJ2-7; D might be TRBD1 (5 bases). CDR1 and CDR2 (germline): DFQATT, SNEGSKA (reference sequence). V was pared by 3 bases and J by 2 bases, with 11 bases between. The CDR3 loop spans 13 amino acids. The CDR3 sequence is CSASLGAPYEQYF. Written as DNA, the CDR3 is TGCAGTGCTAGTCTTGGGGCCCCCTACGAGCAGTACTTC.

This clonotype has a handful of counts. This chain connects TRBV30 to TRBJ2-3, with 10 nucleotides matching TRBD1. CDR1 is GTSNPN, CDR2 SVGIG, per germline (reference sequence). Losses at the gene ends were 5 bases for V and 5 bases for J; bases not matched to a gene: 7. The CDR3 extends over 14 amino acids. The CDR3 reads CAWGPGTGEDTQYF. The CDR3 DNA sequence: TGTGCCTGGGGACCCGGGACAGGGGAAGATACGCAGTATTTT.

The chain is built from TRBV19 and TRBJ2-7, with D possibly being TRBD2 (6 bases). This CDR3 has 13 residues. Trimming cost V 5 bases and J 5 bases, with 13 bases left between them. Germline CDR1 LNHDA, CDR2 SQIVND (reference sequence). CDR3 sequence reads: CASSYTAGHEQYF. The DNA of the CDR3 is TGTGCCAGTAGTTATACCGCGGGACACGAGCAGTACTTC.

This clonotype was observed many times. This sequence joins TRBV18 and TRBJ2-2; D perhaps matches TRBD1 (6 bases). Germline V gives CDR1 KGHSH, CDR2 LQKENI. The V and J ends lost 2 bases and 5 bases respectively, with 21 bases between them. The CDR3 extends over 18 amino acids. The CDR3 DNA reads as TGTGCCAGCTCACCAAGAACAGGGCCCATTCGGGCGACCGGGGAGCTGTTTTTT. Encoded protein: CASSPRTGPIRATGELFF.

This clonotype was recorded many times. The chain joins TRBV11-1 to TRBJ2-1; TRBD2 aligns across 12 bases. Germline V gene sequence: CDR1 SGHAT, CDR2 FQDESV (reference sequence). This CDR3 has 16 residues. V lost 8 bases and J lost 2; bases outside the gene matches: 7. DNA for the CDR3: TGTGCCAGCGCATACCGGACTAGCGGGACCTACAATGAGCAGTTCTTC. Protein: CASAYRTSGTYNEQFF.

This clonotype was detected only a few times. This rearrangement joins TRBV20-1 to TRBJ1-2; 7 bases map to TRBD1. Germline CDR1 DFQATT, CDR2 SNEGSKA (reference sequence). The length of the CDR3 is 14 residues. With 1 base clipped from V and 4 bases from J, the junction kept 6 bases outside the gene matches. The CDR3 DNA is TGCAGTGCTAGAGTAAGACAGGGCGCCTATGGCTACACCTTC. Translated, it gives CSARVRQGAYGYTF.

The chain is built from TRBV19 and TRBJ1-1; 9 positions match TRBD1. The CDR3 extends over 14 amino acids. The germline V gene has CDR1 LNHDA and CDR2 SQIVND (reference sequence). V gave up 5 bases and J gave up 5 bases; unmatched junction bases: 6. The CDR3 loop reads CASSWDREVTEAFF. Written as DNA, the CDR3 is TGTGCCAGTAGTTGGGACAGGGAGGTAACTGAAGCTTTCTTT.

This chain joins TRBV6-5 and TRBJ2-5, with 8 bases that match TRBD1. V lost 2 bases, J lost 1 base, and 3 bases stayed unmatched. The CDR3 is 15 amino acids. Germline lookup yields CDR1 MNHEY and CDR2 SVGAGI. The CDR3 DNA follows: TGTGCCAGCAGTTACCTACAGGGGGTCCAAGAGACCCAGTACTTC. Amino acid sequence: CASSYLQGVQETQYF.

This clonotype has a handful of counts. This chain joins TRBV30 and TRBJ1-3; D not certain. V lost 5 bases and J lost 4, with 18 bases in between. CDR1 is GTSNPN and CDR2 is SVGIG in the germline V gene (reference sequence). This CDR3 is 15 amino acids long. CDR3 sequence: CAWQPTAELGNTIYF. The DNA of the CDR3 is TGTGCCTGGCAGCCCACCGCGGAGTTAGGAAACACCATATATTTT.

The sample holds many counts of this clonotype. The rearrangement links TRBV3-1 to TRBJ2-7; 7 nucleotides line up with TRBD1. The CDR3 totals 15 residues. V lost 1 base to trimming and J lost 2 bases; unmatched junction nucleotides: 5. CDR1 and CDR2 (germline): LGHDT, YNNKEL (reference sequence). CDR3 protein: CASSQADRAAYEQYF. The CDR3 DNA follows: TGTGCCAGCAGCCAAGCCGACAGGGCCGCCTACGAGCAGTACTTC.

This clonotype was observed at least ten times. The V and J genes are TRBV9 and TRBJ2-1; 8 nucleotides agree with TRBD1. The CDR3 covers 12 residues. V trimming: 0 bases; J trimming: 13 bases; junction bases outside the gene matches: 3. Germline V gives CDR1 SGDLS, CDR2 YYNGEE. The CDR3 spells CASSVAGTGQFF. The CDR3 region has the DNA TGTGCCAGCAGCGTAGCAGGGACAGGCCAGTTCTTC.

Worth noting for this clonotype: Given a much more abundant clone one base away, this may be a read error. The rearrangement uses TRBV27 and TRBJ2-7; 10 bases fit TRBD1. CDR1 and CDR2 from the germline V gene are MNHEY and SMNVEV (reference sequence). The CDR3 totals 14 residues. V was pared by 7 bases and J by 2 bases, with 5 bases of the junction left unmatched. This CDR3 reads CASKRDRGTYEQYF. The CDR3, as DNA: TGTGCCAGCAAGCGGGACAGGGGAACCTACGAGCAGTACTTC.

The V and J genes are TRBV10-3 and TRBJ1-2; possibly TRBD1 for D (6 bases). The V end lost 6 bases, the J end lost 8 bases, and 13 bases lay between the germline ends. CDR1 is ENHRY, CDR2 SYGVKD, per germline. This CDR3 comprises 12 residues. CDR3 nucleotide sequence: TGTGCCATCAGCCCCGGGACAAGAGGCTACACCTTC. Protein sequence: CAISPGTRGYTF.

There are a few counts of this clonotype. A much larger clone lies a single base off, so this may be a read error. The chain uses TRBV6-2 or TRBV6-3 and TRBJ2-2; 9 bases map to TRBD2. The CDR3 has 17 amino acids. CDR1 and CDR2 (germline): MNHEY, SVGEGT. CDR3 sequence reads: CASSYGSGTSLTGGLFF. DNA for the CDR3: TGTGCCAGCAGTTACGGGTCGGGGACTAGCTTAACCGGGGGGCTGTTTTTT.

This clonotype was observed a handful of times. The V call is TRBV20-1, the J call TRBJ2-7, with D unclear. Germline CDR1 DFQATT, CDR2 SNEGSKA (reference sequence). Between the trimmed V and J ends, which lost 0 bases and 2 bases, there was a span of 8 bases. The CDR3 length is 13 residues. The CDR3 coding sequence is TGCAGTGCTAGAGATTTCGGACCCTACGAGCAGTACTTC. It is translated as CSARDFGPYEQYF.

The chain carries TRBV6-2 or TRBV6-3 and TRBJ2-6, with D possibly being TRBD1 (6 bases). Germline V gives CDR1 MNHEY, CDR2 SVGEGT. The CDR3 is 20 amino acids. V was pared by 6 bases and J by 0 bases, with 24 bases between. CDR3 residues: CASSITLDSLRDSGANVLTF. As DNA, the CDR3 is TGTGCCAGCAGCATTACCCTGGACAGCCTGAGGGACTCTGGGGCCAACGTCCTGACTTTC.

In this sample, this clonotype turned up a few times. The V gene is TRBV20-1, the J gene TRBJ1-4, with D maybe TRBD1 (5 bases). CDR3 length: 13 amino acids. The V end lost 6 bases, the J end lost 8 bases, and 16 bases lay between the germline ends. CDR1 is DFQATT, CDR2 SNEGSKA, per germline (reference sequence). CDR3 DNA: TGCAGTGCCGGGACCCCCGAAGGGGAAAAACTGTTTTTT. Its protein is CSAGTPEGEKLFF.

Many counts were recorded for this clonotype. The CDR3 DNA reads TGTGCCAGCAGCCTATCGACAGGGACGAGAAACACCATATATTTT. Its protein product is CASSLSTGTRNTIYF. V gene TRBV3-1 combines with J gene TRBJ1-3; 7 nucleotides line up with TRBD1. The CDR3 length is 15 residues. J lost 5 bases, V lost 4 bases, and 8 bases had no gene match. Germline assignment: CDR1 LGHDT and CDR2 YNNKEL (reference sequence).

This clonotype was detected only a few times. V gene TRBV3-1 combines with J gene TRBJ2-7, with unresolved D. The V and J ends lost 0 bases and 3 bases respectively, with 15 bases between them. The CDR3 consists of 16 residues. The germline V gene has CDR1 LGHDT and CDR2 YNNKEL (reference sequence). This CDR3 reads CASSQDVIAGNYEQYF. The CDR3 nucleotides are TGTGCCAGCAGCCAAGATGTAATAGCAGGTAACTACGAGCAGTACTTC.

Many counts were recorded for this clonotype. This chain uses TRBV5-1 with TRBJ2-3, with 12 bases matching TRBD2. J was trimmed by 1 base and V by 4 bases; bases with no gene match: 10. The CDR3 loop spans 18 amino acids. Germline assignment: CDR1 SGHRS and CDR2 YFSETQ. CDR3 nucleotides: TGCGCCAGCAGCGTAGGGACTAGCGGGTACAGGGGCACAGATACGCAGTATTTT. It encodes CASSVGTSGYRGTDTQYF.

A word on this clonotype: This CDR3 fails to terminate in the conserved phenylalanine or tryptophan, so it likely reflects a read error. V and J are TRBV11-2 and TRBJ1-5; D gene uncertain. The CDR3 consists of 15 residues. Trimming shortened V by 0 bases and J by 2 bases, and 8 bases separated the two germline ends. Per the germline V gene, CDR1 is SGHAT and CDR2 is FQNNGV. CDR3 bases: TGTGCCAGCAGCTTAGAAGGGTTCGGCAATCAGCCCCAGCATGTT. This sequence encodes CASSLEGFGNQPQHV.

This clonotype has a handful of counts. A much more abundant neighbour one base away suggests this may be a read error. This rearrangement joins TRBV29-1 to TRBJ1-4, with TRBD1 matching 7 bases. CDR1 and CDR2 (germline): SQVTM, ANQGSEA. The V and J ends lost 3 bases and 8 bases, in that order; junction bases with no gene match: 12. The CDR3 loop spans 15 amino acids. The CDR3: CSVEIRAGGREKLFF. The DNA of the CDR3 is TGCAGCGTTGAGATCCGGGCAGGGGGTCGGGAAAAACTGTTTTTT.

Ten or more counts support this clonotype. The CDR3 is CASSLGVASTDTQYF. The CDR3 DNA follows: TGTGCCAGCAGCTTGGGGGTAGCTAGCACAGATACGCAGTATTTT. V usage is TRBV7-6 and J usage is TRBJ2-3; D could derive from TRBD1 or TRBD2 (5 bases each). In germline, CDR1 is SGHVS, CDR2 FNYEAQ. The CDR3 runs to 15 residues. The V and J ends lost 3 bases and 0 bases respectively, with 10 bases between them.

Of note for this clonotype: This is likely an artifact of a read error, given a far larger clone one base away. This chain uses TRBV6-1 with TRBJ2-1; 12 bases are shared with TRBD2. J lost 10 bases, V lost 6 bases, and 19 bases had no gene match. Germline CDR1 is MNHNS and CDR2 is SASEGT. The CDR3 contains 18 residues. In DNA, the CDR3 is TGTGCCAGCAGCCAAGGGCTCCGGGGACTAGCGGGTACAGGGGAGCAGTTCTTC. Residues: CASSQGLRGLAGTGEQFF.